This T cell receptor beta chain was observed in a study of cytomegalovirus exposure and HLA in healthy donors. At the level of the study: In a previous analysis, around 120 million unique TCR beta sequences were found from 150 million to 200 million T cells. Roughly 80% of 398 genotyped donors fell in the Caucasian-associated ancestry cluster. General study points: CMV serostatus was the sole immune exposure information available. A later analysis appeared to link common viral pathogens to several of the most significant clusters.

This PCR relied on a set of 60 Vbeta primers and 13 Jbeta primers. Data came from immunoSEQ multiplex PCR; TCRdb stores just in-frame clones and leaves some out. The table records tens of thousands of clones, 60% to 85% of them present only once. The CDR3 is made up of 18 amino acids. Unmatched junction bases numbered 10, after V lost 0 bases and J lost 1 base. Germline V gene sequence: CDR1 SGHRS, CDR2 YFSETQ. As for this clone: What it binds is not known.

Sequences were obtained from PBMCs. The sequence came from a man between 40 and 49 years old in good health and CMV-seronegative. This rearrangement joins TRBV5-1 to TRBJ2-3, with TRBD2 identical over 8 bases. DNA of the CDR3: TGCGCCAGCAGCTTGGAACTAGCGGCGTTTCGTGGCACAGATACGCAGTATTTT. Its protein is CASSLELAAFRGTDTQYF.